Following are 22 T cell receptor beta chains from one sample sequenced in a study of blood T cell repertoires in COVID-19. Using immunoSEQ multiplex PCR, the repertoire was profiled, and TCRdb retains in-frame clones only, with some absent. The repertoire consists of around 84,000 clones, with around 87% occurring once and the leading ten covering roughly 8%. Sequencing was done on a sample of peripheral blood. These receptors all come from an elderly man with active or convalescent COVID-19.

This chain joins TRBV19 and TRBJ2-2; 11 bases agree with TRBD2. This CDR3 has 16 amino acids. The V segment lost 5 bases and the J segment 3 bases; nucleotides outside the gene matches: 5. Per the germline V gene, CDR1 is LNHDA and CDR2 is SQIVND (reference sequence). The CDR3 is CASSLGLADYTGELFF. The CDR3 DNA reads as TGTGCCAGTAGTCTGGGACTAGCGGATTACACCGGGGAGCTGTTTTTT.

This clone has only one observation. CDR3 sequence reads: CASSLVRALWTGELFF. The CDR3 DNA reads as TGTGCCAGCAGTTTAGTGAGGGCCTTATGGACCGGGGAGCTGTTTTTT. This chain links TRBV28 with TRBJ2-2, with TRBD2 as a possible D gene (5 bases). This CDR3 comprises 16 residues. Trimming pared 2 bases from V and 5 bases from J, leaving 15 bases between. The germline CDR1 and CDR2 sequences are MDHEN and SYDVKM.

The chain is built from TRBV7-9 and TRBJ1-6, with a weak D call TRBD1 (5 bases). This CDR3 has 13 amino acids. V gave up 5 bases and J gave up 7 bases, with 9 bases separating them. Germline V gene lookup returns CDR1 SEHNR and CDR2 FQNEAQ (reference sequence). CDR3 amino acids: CASSTDRNSPLHF. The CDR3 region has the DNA TGTGCCAGCAGCACAGACAGAAATTCACCCCTCCACTTT.

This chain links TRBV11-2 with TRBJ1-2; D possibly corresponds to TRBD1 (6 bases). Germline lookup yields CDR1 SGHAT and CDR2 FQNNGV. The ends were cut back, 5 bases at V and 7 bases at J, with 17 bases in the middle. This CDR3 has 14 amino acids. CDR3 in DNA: TGTGCCAGCAGCACAAGCAGGGGTTTCGGTGGCTACACCTTC. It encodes CASSTSRGFGGYTF. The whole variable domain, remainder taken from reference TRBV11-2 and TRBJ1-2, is EAGVAQSPRYKIIEKRQSVAFWCNPISGHATLYWYQQILGQGPKLLIQFQNNGVVDDSQLPKDRFSAERLKGVDSTLKIQPAKLEDSAVYLCASSTSRGFGGYTFGSGTRLTVV.

The CDR3 bases are TGTGCCAGCAGTGACCGGGGACAGGGGGACGGCTACACCTTC. This gives the protein CASSDRGQGDGYTF. The rearrangement uses TRBV6-1 and TRBJ1-2, with TRBD1 identical over 11 bases. J gave up 8 bases and V 3 bases, and 5 bases lay outside the gene matches. The CDR3 contains 14 residues. Germline values: CDR1 MNHNS, CDR2 SASEGT.

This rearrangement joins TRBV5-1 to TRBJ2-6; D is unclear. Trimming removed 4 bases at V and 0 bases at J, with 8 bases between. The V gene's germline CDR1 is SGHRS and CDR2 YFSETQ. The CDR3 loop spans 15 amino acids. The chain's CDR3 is CASSTVLSGANVLTF. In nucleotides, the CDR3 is TGCGCCAGCAGCACAGTCCTCTCTGGGGCCAACGTCCTGACTTTC.

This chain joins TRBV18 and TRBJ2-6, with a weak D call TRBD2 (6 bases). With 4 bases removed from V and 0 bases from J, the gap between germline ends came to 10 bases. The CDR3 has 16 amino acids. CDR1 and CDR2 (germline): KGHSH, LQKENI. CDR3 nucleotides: TGTGCCAGCTCACGGGACGGGAGCTCTGGGGCCAACGTCCTGACTTTC. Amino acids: CASSRDGSSGANVLTF. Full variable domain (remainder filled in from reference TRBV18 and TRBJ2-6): NAGVMQNPRHLVRRRGQEARLRCSPMKGHSHVYWYRQLPEEGLKFMVYLQKENIIDESGMPKERFSAEFPKEGPSILRIQQVVRGDSAAYFCASSRDGSSGANVLTFGAGSRLTVL.

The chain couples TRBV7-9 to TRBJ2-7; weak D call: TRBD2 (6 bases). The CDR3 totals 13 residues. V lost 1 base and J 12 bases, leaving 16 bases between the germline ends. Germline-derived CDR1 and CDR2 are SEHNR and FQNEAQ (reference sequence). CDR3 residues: CASSLVRAWRGYV. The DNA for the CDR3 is TGTGCCAGCAGCTTAGTCAGGGCCTGGAGGGGGTACGTC.

CDR3 nucleotide sequence: TGTGCCAGCAGTGAATGGGCCGGGACTAAGGAAGCTTTCTTT. The encoded protein is CASSEWAGTKEAFF. This sequence joins TRBV6-1 and TRBJ1-1; D might be TRBD1 (5 bases). CDR3 length: 14 amino acids. Trimming removed 2 bases from V and 8 bases from J, with 15 bases in between. CDR1 is MNHNS and CDR2 is SASEGT in the germline V gene.

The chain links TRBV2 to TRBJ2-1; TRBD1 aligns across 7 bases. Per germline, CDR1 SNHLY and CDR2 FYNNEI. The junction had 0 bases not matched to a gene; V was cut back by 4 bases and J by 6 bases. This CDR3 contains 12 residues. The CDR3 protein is CASSGDSNEQFF. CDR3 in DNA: TGTGCCAGCAGTGGGGACAGCAATGAGCAGTTCTTC.

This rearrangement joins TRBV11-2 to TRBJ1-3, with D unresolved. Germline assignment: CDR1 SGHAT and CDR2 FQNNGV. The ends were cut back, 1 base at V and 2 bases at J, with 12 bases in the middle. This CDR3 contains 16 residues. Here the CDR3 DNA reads TGTGCCAGCAGCTTAGGTCAGAGGACTCCTGGAAACACCATATATTTT. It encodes CASSLGQRTPGNTIYF.

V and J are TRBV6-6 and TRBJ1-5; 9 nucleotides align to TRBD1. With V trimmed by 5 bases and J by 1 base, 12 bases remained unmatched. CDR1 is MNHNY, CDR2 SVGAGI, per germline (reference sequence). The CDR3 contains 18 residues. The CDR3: CASSHRGRTGASNQPQHF. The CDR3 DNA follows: TGTGCCAGCAGTCACAGAGGGAGGACAGGGGCAAGCAATCAGCCCCAGCATTTT.

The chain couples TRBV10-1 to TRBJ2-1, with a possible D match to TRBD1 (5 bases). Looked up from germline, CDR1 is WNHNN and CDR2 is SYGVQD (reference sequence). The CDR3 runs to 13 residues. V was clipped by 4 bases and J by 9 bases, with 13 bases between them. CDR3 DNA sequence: TGCGCCAGCAGTGGCCAGGGTACGGGTGAGCAGTTCTTC. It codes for CASSGQGTGEQFF.

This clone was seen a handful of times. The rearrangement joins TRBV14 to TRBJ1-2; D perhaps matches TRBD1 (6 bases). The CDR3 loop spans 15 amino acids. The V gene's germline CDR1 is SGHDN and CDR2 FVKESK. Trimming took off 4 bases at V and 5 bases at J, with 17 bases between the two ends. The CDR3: CASSPRDIRLYGYTF. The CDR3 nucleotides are TGTGCCAGCAGCCCCCGGGACATACGCCTATATGGCTACACCTTC.

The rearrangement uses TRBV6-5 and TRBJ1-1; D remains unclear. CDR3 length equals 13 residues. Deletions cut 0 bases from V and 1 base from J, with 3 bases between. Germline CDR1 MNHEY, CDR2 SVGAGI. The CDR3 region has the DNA TGTGCCAGCAGTTACTCTAAGAACACTGAAGCTTTCTTT. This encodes CASSYSKNTEAFF.

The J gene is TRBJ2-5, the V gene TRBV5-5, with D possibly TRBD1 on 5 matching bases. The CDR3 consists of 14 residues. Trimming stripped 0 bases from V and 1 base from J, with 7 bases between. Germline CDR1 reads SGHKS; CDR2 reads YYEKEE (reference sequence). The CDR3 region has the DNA TGTGCCAGCAGCTTGGAAGGGGTCCAAGAGACCCAGTACTTC. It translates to CASSLEGVQETQYF.

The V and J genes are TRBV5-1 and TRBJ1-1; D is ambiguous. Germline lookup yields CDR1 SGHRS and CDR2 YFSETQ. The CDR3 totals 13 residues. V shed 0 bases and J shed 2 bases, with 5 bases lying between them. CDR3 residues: CASSLVPNTEAFF. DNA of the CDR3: TGCGCCAGCAGCTTGGTCCCTAACACTGAAGCTTTCTTT. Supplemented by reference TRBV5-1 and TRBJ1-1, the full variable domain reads KAGVTQTPRYLIKTRGQQVTLSCSPISGHRSVSWYQQTPGQGLQFLFEYFSETQRNKGNFPGRFSGRQFSNSRSEMNVSTLELGDSALYLCASSLVPNTEAFFGQGTRLTVV.

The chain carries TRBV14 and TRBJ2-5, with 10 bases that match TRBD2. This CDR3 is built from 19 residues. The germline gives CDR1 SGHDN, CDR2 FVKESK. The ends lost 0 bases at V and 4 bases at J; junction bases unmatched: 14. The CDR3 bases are TGTGCCAGCAGCCAAGATCGAAGGCCTAGCGGGAGACGTGGAGAGACCCAGTACTTC. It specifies CASSQDRRPSGRRGETQYF.

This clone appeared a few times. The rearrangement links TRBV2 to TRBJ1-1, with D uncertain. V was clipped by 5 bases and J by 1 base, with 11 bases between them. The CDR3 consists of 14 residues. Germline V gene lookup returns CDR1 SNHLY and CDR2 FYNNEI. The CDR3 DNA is TGTGCCAGCAGTCCGGGGAGGAGGAACACTGAAGCTTTCTTT. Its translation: CASSPGRRNTEAFF.

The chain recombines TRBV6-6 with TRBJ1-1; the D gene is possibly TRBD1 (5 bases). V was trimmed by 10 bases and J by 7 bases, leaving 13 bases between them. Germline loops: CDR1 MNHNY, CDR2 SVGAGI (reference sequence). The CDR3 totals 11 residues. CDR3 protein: CATLRDFEAFF. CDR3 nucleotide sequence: TGTGCCACCTTGCGGGACTTTGAAGCTTTCTTT.

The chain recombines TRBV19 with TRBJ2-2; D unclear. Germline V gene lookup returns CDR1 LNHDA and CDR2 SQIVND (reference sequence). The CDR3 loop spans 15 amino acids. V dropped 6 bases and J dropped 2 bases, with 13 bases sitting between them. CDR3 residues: CASRRQHDNTGELFF. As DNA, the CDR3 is TGTGCCAGTAGACGACAACATGACAACACCGGGGAGCTGTTTTTT.

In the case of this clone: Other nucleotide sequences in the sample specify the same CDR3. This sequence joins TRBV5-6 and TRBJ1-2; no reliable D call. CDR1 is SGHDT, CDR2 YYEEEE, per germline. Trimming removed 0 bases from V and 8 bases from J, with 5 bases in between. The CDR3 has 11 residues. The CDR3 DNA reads TGTGCCAGCAGCTTGGGCGTGGGCTACACCTTC. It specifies CASSLGVGYTF.